The present entry profiles one T cell receptor (beta chain) with its context. Its cognate antigen is unknown. This entry belongs to a study of Graves' ophthalmopathy and Graves' hyperthyroidism. Whole-study findings and limits: Detection in blood was also observed for most expanded thyroid clonotypes above 0.001 frequency.

The sequenced template was RNA, covering the TCR beta CDR3 region. In the first round, RT-PCR was carried out with HTBI primers, and a multiplex PCR formed the second round. MiXCR, applied by TCRdb to the multiplex PCR reads, yields one record per CDR3 protein. The table lists under 350,000 distinct CDR3 sequences, 17% of them singletons, with roughly 12% in the top ten. Germline-derived CDR1 and CDR2 are LNHDA and SQIVND (reference sequence). Trimming removed 8 bases from V and 1 base from J; junction bases left unmatched: 16. This CDR3 has 17 amino acids. Orbital computed tomography, thyroid ultrasound, TRAb, serum thyroxine and clinical symptoms formed the basis of diagnosis.

The J gene is TRBJ2-7, the V gene TRBV19, with 8 bases lining up with TRBD1. Sequenced: peripheral blood. The TCR comes from an adult man with Graves' ophthalmopathy. The CDR3 loop reads CASPGTGRKLRSYEQYF. Here the CDR3 DNA reads TGTGCCAGTCCCGGGACAGGTCGTAAGCTACGGTCCTACGAGCAGTACTTC. The whole variable domain, filled in from reference TRBV19 and TRBJ2-7, reads DGGITQSPKYLFRKEGQNVTLSCEQNLNHDAMYWYRQDPGQGLRLIYYSQIVNDFQKGDIAEGYSVSREKKESFPLTVTSAQKNPTAFYLCASPGTGRKLRSYEQYFGPGTRLTVT.